The rows below give T cell receptor beta chains drawn from one sample of a study of PD-1 blockade in classical Hodgkin lymphoma. Produced via immunoSEQ multiplex PCR; TCRdb's table is partial and in-frame only. The sample includes 21,000 or so clones, around four fifths of them seen just once. The sequencing here drew on peripheral blood mononuclear cells (PBMCs), taken before the second cycle of nivolumab. All receptors derive from a human donor with classical Hodgkin lymphoma. CDR3s include the opening cysteine and the closing phenylalanine or tryptophan. Fields, in order: J gene, V gene, clone size, D gene, CDR3 DNA, CDR3 protein. A D gene is named only where the DNA matches it firmly. The size field is filled for only some rows; it gives once, few, many or a size class.

TRBJ1-6,TRBV30,-,TRBD1,TGTGCCTGGAGTGTACTCCCCACAGGGGTTTCACCCCTCCACTTT,CAWSVLPTGVSPLHF
TRBJ1-4,TRBV28,-,-,TGTGCCAGCAGTTCTCCACAGGGCGGTGAAAAACTGTTTTTT,CASSSPQGGEKLFF
TRBJ1-2,TRBV2,-,-,TGTGCCCCCAGGACTAGCGGGGAAAGCGGCCCTAACTATGGCTACACCTTC,CAPRTSGESGPNYGYTF
TRBJ2-2,TRBV15,-,-,TGTGCCACCAGCAGAGATCAGACCGGGGAGCTGTTTTTT,CATSRDQTGELFF
TRBJ1-1,TRBV7-9,few,-,TGTGCCAGCAGCTTGGTGGAGAACACTGAAGCTTTCTTT,CASSLVENTEAFF
TRBJ2-6,TRBV29-1,-,-,TGCAGCGTTGAAGAACGGGAACCTGGGGCCAACGTCCTGACTTTC,CSVEEREPGANVLTF
TRBJ1-1,TRBV19,once,-,TGTGCCAGTTGGGACGGGGCTGAAGCTTTCTTT,CASWDGAEAFF
TRBJ1-1,TRBV19,-,TRBD1,TGTGCCAGTAGTCTTCAGGACAGGGCCGCTGAAGCTTTCTTT,CASSLQDRAAEAFF
TRBJ1-1,TRBV6-5,-,-,TGTGCCAGCAGTTATCAGGTTACCACTGAAGCTTTCTTT,CASSYQVTTEAFF
TRBJ2-7,TRBV9,-,-,TGTGCCAGCAGCGTCTCTTCCAGGGACTACGAGCAGTACTTC,CASSVSSRDYEQYF
TRBJ1-1,TRBV7-8,few,-,TGTGCCAGCAGCTTAGATGGGACACCGAACACTGAAGCTTTCTTT,CASSLDGTPNTEAFF
TRBJ2-5,TRBV2,-,-,TGTGCCAGCAGTGGCCCTTTACGGGGGGAGACCCAGTACTTC,CASSGPLRGETQYF
TRBJ1-4,TRBV6-5,-,TRBD1,TGTGCCAGCACCCAGAACGACAGGGATGAAAAACTGTTTTTT,CASTQNDRDEKLFF
TRBJ2-2,TRBV5-4,-,-,TGTGCCAGCCTTCGGGGGCGAACCGGGGAGCTGTTTTTT,CASLRGRTGELFF
TRBJ1-2,TRBV10-3,-,-,TGTGCCATCAGTGAAACCGGGACGGATGGCTACACCTTC,CAISETGTDGYTF
TRBJ2-5,TRBV7-9,-,TRBD2,TGTGCCAGCAGCCATAGCGGGGCCCAAGAGACCCAGTACTTC,CASSHSGAQETQYF
TRBJ2-4,TRBV9,once,-,TGTGCCAGCAGCCCGAGCTGGTCAGACATTCAGTACTTC,CASSPSWSDIQYF
TRBJ2-3,TRBV5-5,-,-,TGTGCCAGCAGCTTGACAGATACGCAGTATTTT,CASSLTDTQYF
TRBJ1-2,TRBV6-5,once,-,TGTGCCAGCAGTAACAAGGGCTCCTATAACTATGGCTACACCTTC,CASSNKGSYNYGYTF
TRBJ2-7,TRBV7-9,-,TRBD1,TGTGCCAGCAGCTTACTCCGGGACAGGGGGACCTACGAGCAGTACTTC,CASSLLRDRGTYEQYF
TRBJ1-1,TRBV12-5,-,-,TGTGCTAGTGGTTTGGTAGTAACAGCCACGAACACTGAAGCTTTCTTT,CASGLVVTATNTEAFF
TRBJ2-1,TRBV27,-,TRBD1,TGTGCCAGCAGTCACGACAGGGGCTCTGAGCAGTTCTTC,CASSHDRGSEQFF
TRBJ1-1,TRBV5-1,-,-,TGCGCCAGCAGCTTGGGCGGTGAAGCTTTCTTT,CASSLGGEAFF
TRBJ2-2,TRBV27,-,TRBD2,TGTGCCAGCAGTCGGACTAGCGGGAGTACAATCGGGGAGCTGTTTTTT,CASSRTSGSTIGELFF
TRBJ1-2,TRBV30,-,-,TGTGCCTGGGATCTTTGGGGCGGCTACACCTTC,CAWDLWGGYTF
TRBJ2-3,TRBV29-1,-,-,TGCAGCGCAGGATCTAATCCCACAGATACGCAGTATTTT,CSAGSNPTDTQYF
TRBJ2-1,TRBV5-5,-,TRBD1,TGTGCCAGCAGCTCGTACCAGGGGGCCAATGAGCAGTTCTTC,CASSSYQGANEQFF
TRBJ2-2,TRBV4-2,-,-,TGTGCCAGCAGCCGGGAAACTAACACCGGGGAGCTGTTTTTT,CASSRETNTGELFF